The next 8 T cell receptor beta chains were all read from a single sample in a study of early T cells in non-severe SARS-CoV-2 infection. TCRdb redid the calling of the 5' RACE reads with MiXCR, one entry per CDR3 protein. The sample yields roughly 66,000 distinct CDR3 sequences, roughly 9.1% seen once. The sample comprised whole blood. The receptors come from an adult who was a healthcare worker with PCR-confirmed SARS-CoV-2 infection or an uninfected control (not recorded which).

The sample holds a few counts of this clonotype. The chain recombines TRBV29-1 with TRBJ2-7; D is unclear. V was trimmed by 7 bases and J by 2 bases, leaving 12 bases between them. In germline, CDR1 is SQVTM, CDR2 ANQGSEA. CDR3 length equals 12 residues. CDR3 nucleotides: TGCAGCGCCCAGATTGAGGCCTACGAGCAGTACTTC. It translates to CSAQIEAYEQYF.

This clonotype was seen at least ten times. This chain connects TRBV7-3 to TRBJ2-2, with a weak D call TRBD2 (6 bases). The CDR3 has 16 amino acids. Germline V gene data show CDR1 as SGHTA and CDR2 as FQGTGA. Trimming took off 1 base at V and 7 bases at J, with 16 bases between the two ends. CDR3 DNA: TGTGCCAGCAGCTTAAATGGCGGGATCTCGGTCGGGGAGCTGTTTTTT. It specifies CASSLNGGISVGELFF.

This chain uses TRBV9 with TRBJ2-1; 10 bases fit TRBD1. Trimming took 0 bases from V and 4 from J; bases not matched to a gene: 1. This CDR3 comprises 15 residues. Per germline, CDR1 SGDLS and CDR2 YYNGEE. This CDR3 is CASSVGTGGYNEQFF. The CDR3 coding sequence is TGTGCCAGCAGCGTAGGGACAGGGGGATACAATGAGCAGTTCTTC.

This clonotype was seen more than once but under ten times. This chain links TRBV27 with TRBJ2-7; the D gene is possibly TRBD2 (6 bases). The CDR3 loop spans 15 amino acids. Germline V CDR1 and CDR2: MNHEY, SMNVEV (reference sequence). Between the trimmed V and J ends, which lost 2 bases and 2 bases, there was a span of 13 bases. The CDR3 bases are TGTGCCAGCAGTTTACGCGGGGCGGGGCCCTACGAGCAGTACTTC. It yields the protein CASSLRGAGPYEQYF.

This clonotype was counted between two and nine times. V usage is TRBV10-3 and J usage is TRBJ2-7; the match to TRBD1 covers 7 bases. CDR3 length equals 14 residues. The V gene end was trimmed by 5 bases and the J gene end by 4 bases; junction bases not matched to a gene: 8. CDR1 is ENHRY, CDR2 SYGVKD, per germline. CDR3 sequence (DNA): TGTGCCATCAGTAACCGGGACAGAGAGTACGAGCAGTACTTC. Translated, it gives CAISNRDREYEQYF.

This clonotype was seen many times. The chain is built from TRBV5-1 and TRBJ1-3; the D is unclear. The germline V gene has CDR1 SGHRS and CDR2 YFSETQ. This CDR3 comprises 16 residues. V was cut by 0 bases and J by 0 bases, with 10 bases left in between. CDR3 bases: TGCGCCAGCAGCTTGGCCGCGTTGAGCTCTGGAAACACCATATATTTT. Its translation: CASSLAALSSGNTIYF.

Ten or more counts support this clonotype. V gene TRBV21-1 combines with J gene TRBJ2-7; TRBD2 is the table's D call, not checked against the DNA. TRBV21-1 is a pseudogene locus. The CDR3 is made up of 16 amino acids. CDR3: CASSKALILAGYEQYF. CDR3 in DNA: TGTGCCAGCAGCAAAGCGCTAATACTAGCGGGATATGAGCAGTACTTC.

The chain carries TRBV20-1 and TRBJ2-3, with TRBD2 as a possible D gene (6 bases). The V gene lost 5 bases and the J gene lost 0 bases, with 12 bases spanning the gap. This CDR3 is 14 amino acids long. Germline CDR1 DFQATT, CDR2 SNEGSKA (reference sequence). The CDR3 DNA reads TGCAGTGCTGAAGGGACTGGGAGCACAGATACGCAGTATTTT. Translated, it gives CSAEGTGSTDTQYF.